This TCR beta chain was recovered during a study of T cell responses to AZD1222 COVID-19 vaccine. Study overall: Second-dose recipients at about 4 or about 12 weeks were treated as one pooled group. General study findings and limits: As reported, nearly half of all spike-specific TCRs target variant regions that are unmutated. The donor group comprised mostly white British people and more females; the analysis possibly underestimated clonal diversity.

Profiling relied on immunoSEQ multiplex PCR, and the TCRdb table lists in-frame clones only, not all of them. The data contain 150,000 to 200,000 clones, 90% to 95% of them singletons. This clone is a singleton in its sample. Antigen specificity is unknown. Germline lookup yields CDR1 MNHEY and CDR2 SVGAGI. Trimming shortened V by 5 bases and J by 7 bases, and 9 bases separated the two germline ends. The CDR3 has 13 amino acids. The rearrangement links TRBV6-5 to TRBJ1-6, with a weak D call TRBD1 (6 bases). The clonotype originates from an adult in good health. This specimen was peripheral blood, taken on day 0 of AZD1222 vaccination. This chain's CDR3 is CASSPRGNSPLHF. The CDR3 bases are TGTGCCAGCAGTCCTAGGGGGAATTCACCCCTCCACTTT.